The T cell receptor (beta chain) described here comes from a study of cytomegalovirus exposure and HLA in healthy donors (dated by TCRdb to 2015 to 2018). Some background on the complete study: An earlier analysis of 587 of the donors reported around 280 Gb of sequence data and some 110 million unique TCR beta sequences obtained from some 200 million T cells. About 310 gigabases of sequencing data and around 87 million unique TCR sequences were included in an early release covering 500 to 750 HLA-typed donors. Of the 350 to 450 genotyped donors, 81% fell in the genetic ancestry cluster associated with self-reported Caucasian donors. The study aimed to test whether signatures of past pathogen exposure could be identified by cataloging public T cell receptors. The T cell repertoires of 700 or so subjects were profiled by immunosequencing and related to cytomegalovirus serostatus. In addition to the first cohort of approximately 650 subjects, a separate validation cohort of approximately 120 different subjects was used. The study combined high-throughput TCR immunosequencing, statistical association of individual TCRs with disease status, and machine learning to predict cytomegalovirus infection status. A later analysis re-analyzed previously published TCR beta repertoires from 500 to 700 donors and added high-resolution HLA genotyping to study TCR occurrence patterns. The later analysis used no new phenotypic data to find candidate immune exposures, relying instead on TCR beta sequences and their occurrence across donors. In an earlier analysis of 587 of the donors, high-throughput TCR beta sequencing was used to judge whether each TCR beta V gene segment behaved as functional or pseudogenic. Donor age, sex, ethnicity and CMV serostatus were compiled alongside the repertoire data. A later genetic analysis took genome-wide SNP genotypes for about 60% of the roughly 670 donors and used that subset as a discovery cohort. Every discovery cohort repertoire had been produced on one sequencing platform. HLA typing included class I and class II loci at four-digit resolution. The number of typed donors differed by locus: about 620-640 for A, B, C, DRB1 and DQB1; approximately 540 for DQA1; 606 for DPA1; and 400 to 480 for DPB1. Several DR-DQ haplotypes were handled as single units for association and clustering, since linkage in the cohort was strong. Among around 400 genotyped donors of the cohort, an average of about 240,000 unique TCR beta nucleotide sequences was sequenced per donor, of which about 19% were non-productive. The paper as a whole reports these results and caveats: The only immune exposure information available for the cohort was CMV serostatus. Some IMGT-functional V segments, including TRBV6-2 and TRBV6-3, could not be told apart with the 87-base-pair reads, so those segments were excluded. Because counts were too low, about 18 rarely observed V segments, including chromosome 9 orphons, were excluded from the earlier analysis of roughly 580 of the donors. When HLA alleles, especially DR and DQ, strongly co-occurred, TCR associations were difficult to assign to individual alleles. Presence/absence analyses assumed roughly uniform sequencing depth across donors, an assumption that may not hold. In vitro tests confirmed that a few of the cytomegalovirus-associated TCR beta chains recognize cytomegalovirus antigens. In a later genetic analysis, a missense DCLRE1C variant was associated with V-gene and J-gene trimming of TCR beta chains, and the association was replicated in an independent cohort. In a later analysis, most CMV-associated TCR beta chains were found to appear HLA-restricted, with HLA associations seemingly driven largely by CMV exposure. According to a later analysis, TCR association rates differed among HLA loci, with DRB1 alleles showing the most associated TCRs and HLA-C alleles showing the fewest. A further reported finding was that TCR beta sequences accurately predicted the HLA-A and HLA-B alleles for most subjects in the first cohort. The study listed 150 to 200 TCR beta chains as associated with cytomegalovirus. Most TCR sequences were seen in very few donors, while some public TCRs were found in many individuals. The classifier was reported to diagnose cytomegalovirus status with high specificity and sensitivity in both the original and validation cohorts. A later genetic analysis reported fewer N-insertions in productive TCRs among donors in an Asian-associated ancestry cluster than the roughly 620-donor mean. Correlated functional status among segregating V segments might be attributable to linkage disequilibrium, but an unknown experimental factor could not be ruled out. In a later analysis, several top co-occurrence clusters were reported to appear linked to parvovirus B19, influenza, CMV and Epstein-Barr virus. It was suggested by the authors that the approach could potentially be generalized to other disease states and immunological phenotypes. At a false discovery rate of 0.05, a later analysis linked 16,951 TCR beta sequences to specific HLA alleles. A group of highly shared sequence variants was considered likely to be a technical artifact of the sequencing pipeline. Only TCR beta chains were sequenced in this cohort, and the absence of alpha or paired-chain data limited detectable features. Because HLA typing was missing for some donors at each locus, association tests included only the typed subset. A later analysis found that HLA-associated TCR beta chains were more clonally expanded and had lower generation probabilities than equally common non-associated chains. Broadly in line with IMGT annotations, most TCR beta V segments showed up in productive rearrangements about 87% or about 30% of the time in an earlier analysis of under 700 of the donors.

The cohort comprised 550 to 700 healthy bone marrow donors. Cohort members were all nominally healthy when sampled, although unrecorded immune exposures were likely present. The donor was CMV seropositive and was included in the group of about 290 seropositive cohort members. A peripheral blood sample was provided by each donor, and peripheral blood mononuclear cells were used for TCR beta sequencing. The Qiagen DNeasy Blood Extraction Kit was used to extract genomic DNA from the blood cell samples. V is clipped by 4 bases and J by 4 bases, and the sequence between their germline boundaries is 17 bases long. Spanning cysteine to phenylalanine, the CDR3 consists of 15 amino acids. The only DNA kept is the CDR3, 45 bases in frame from the first base. The germline V gene (reference sequence) specifies MNHNY as CDR1 and SVGAGI as CDR2. As to this clone: The antigen this receptor binds is unknown. Base qualities are not recorded, but no much larger clone differs from it by a single base.

The library was produced with the immunoSEQ multiplex PCR assay. For the multiplex PCR, a mixture combining 60 forward primers for TCR Vbeta segments and 13 reverse primers for TCR Jbeta segments was used. Amplification of the CDR3 region of rearranged TCR beta genes was performed with a multiplex PCR assay on genomic DNA. The amplified TCR beta libraries were sequenced on the Illumina HiSeq System as 87-base-pair reads. The authors' pipeline ran thus. In a later analysis, tens of millions of unique TCR beta chains were counted across the approximately 640 repertoires, and roughly 11 million of these chains were shared by at least two donors. Raw reads were error-corrected and collapsed into unique sequences by a nearest-neighbor algorithm in which closely related sequences were merged to remove PCR and sequencing errors. CDR3 sequences were aligned to IMGT reference sequences to assign V, D and J gene segments. For a sequence to be retained, a match of at least six nucleotides was required to both a V gene segment and a J gene segment. A rearrangement counted as productive if the CDR3 had no stop codons and remained in frame with V and J, and every other rearrangement counted as non-productive. Following IMGT convention, CDR3 was defined as the stretch from the second conserved V-encoded cysteine to the conserved J-encoded phenylalanine. The earlier analysis of approximately 590 of the donors excluded any sequence lacking an unambiguous match to a single V gene segment. In an earlier analysis of 500 to 750 of the donors, V segments were called functional above 56.7% productive rearrangements and were called segregating when the between-donor standard deviation exceeded 5%. To diagnose cytomegalovirus status from the catalog of TCR beta chain sequences, a statistical classification framework was built. A later analysis assigned V and J genes by comparing TCR nucleotide sequences with IMGT/GENE-DB human TR gene sequences. A later analysis assigned CDR3 sequences and most-parsimonious VDJ recombination scenarios with the TCRdist pipeline. In a later analysis, each TCR beta chain was defined by its CDR3 amino acid sequence together with its V-gene family, and reads without a unique V-gene family were excluded. To address suspected cross-contamination and a sequencing artifact, a later analysis removed approximately 600 highly shared, low-generation-probability nucleotide sequences. In a later analysis, a clonal expansion index was calculated for each public chain from normalized within-repertoire ranks of inferred template counts. In a later analysis, generation probabilities were computed with a VDJ recombination model fitted to out-of-frame rearrangements, and the resulting probabilities were checked against IGoR. A later analysis scored TCR-TCR, TCR-HLA and TCR-CMV co-occurrence with hypergeometric tests, applying a repertoire-size bias correction to TCR pairs. To estimate false discovery rates, a later analysis permuted the HLA or CMV assignments 20 times. A later analysis grouped co-occurring TCRs with DBSCAN, adding TCRdist sequence similarity when clustering within HLA-allele-positive subsets. Repertoires with fewer than 30,000 or more than 120,000 public chains, plus five repertoires with anomalous nucleotide sharing, were excluded from co-occurrence clustering. Imported from immuneACCESS, the table was reduced by TCRdb to in-frame sequences with V and J called. These copies leave out some clones; in studies compared against another copy, an unresolved V gene accounts for under half, and the cause of the remainder is not known. Clone size and the V and J calls come from that table; the DNA yielded D and trimming. The sample yields 110,000 or so clones; about 81% were counted once. Just under 3% of the sample lies in the top ten.

This clonotype originated in a woman aged 40 to 50 in good health and CMV-seropositive. The sequence links TRBV6-6 to TRBJ2-7, with TRBD1 as a weak D call on 6 bases. The sequenced sample consisted of PBMCs. CDR3 loop: CASSSPHVRGYEQYF. In nucleotide form, the sequence is TGTGCCAGCAGTTCTCCCCATGTTAGGGGGTACGAGCAGTACTTC.